This T cell receptor beta chain is drawn from a study of T cell responses to AZD1222 COVID-19 vaccine. This clone showed up just once. Its antigen is currently unknown. The germline gene is not matched at one end of the junction; a read error may be the cause. The study, taken as a whole, reports: White British ancestry dominated among donors, who included more females, and clonal diversity was possibly underestimated. Increases in Spike-specific TCR breadth and depth were seen after two AZD1222 doses. Close to half of all spike-specific TCRs reportedly target regions of the variants that are unmutated. Sampled repertoires all dated from after the peak T cell response.

Assay: immunoSEQ multiplex PCR; the TCRdb copy retains only in-frame clones and omits some. The sample has more than 95,000 clones; nearly 95% are singletons. Germline lookup yields CDR1 SNHLY and CDR2 FYNNEI. This CDR3 has 11 residues. J is TRBJ1-1 and V is TRBV2; D gene ambiguous. The sequence came from an adult in good health. This specimen consisted of peripheral blood, obtained on day 0 of AZD1222 vaccination. For the CDR3, the DNA is TGTGCCAGCAGACTACTTCAGGTAACCTTATTT. It encodes CASRLLQVTLF. The whole variable domain, filled in from reference TRBV2 and TRBJ1-1, reads EPEVTQTPSHQVTQMGQEVILRCVPISNHLYFYWYRQILGQKVEFLVSFYNNEISEKSEIFDDQFSVERPDGSNFTLKIRSTKLEDSAMYFCASRLLQVTLFGQGTRLTVV.